This note documents a single T cell receptor beta chain sequence. The antigen remains unidentified. The CDR3 consists of 14 residues. Germline V gives CDR1 GTSNPN, CDR2 SVGIG (reference sequence). After removal of 4 bases from V and 4 bases from J, the junction contained 3 bases not matched to a gene. TCR sequencing used cDNA made by reverse transcription of extracted RNA. Clones were read by immunoSEQ multiplex PCR, and TCRdb kept only the in-frame ones, dropping some. The repertoire consists of some 120,000 clones, with around 60% occurring once and the leading ten covering around 5.7%. These data are taken from a study of CD8+ T cells in alopecia areata. In the study overall: It was oral tofacitinib, at 5 to 10 mg twice daily, that treated patients received.

General study results and limits: In blood and scalp, many expanded lesional clones persisted during tofacitinib.

Treatment of the sample: oral pan-JAK inhibitor, 5-10 mg twice daily. Researchers picked out CD4+ and CD8+ T cells from PBMCs by sorting. Material: CD4+ T cells sorted from blood, obtained at week 4, from a patient treated with tofacitinib. The receptor was isolated from a human donor with alopecia areata. The rearrangement joins TRBV30 to TRBJ2-1; 11 bases are shared with TRBD2. The DNA for the CDR3 is TGTGCCTGGACGGGACTAGCGGATTACAATGAGCAGTTCTTC. It translates to CAWTGLADYNEQFF.